The 2 T cell receptor beta chains below all came from one sample that was sequenced in a study of blood T cells in healthy people across ages. Next came a second PCR, run for about 6 to 11 cycles, which used a sample-barcoded 5' primer along with a J-beta primer mix. TCRdb reprocessed the 5' RACE reads with MiXCR, giving one entry per CDR3 protein. The data show approximately 810,000 distinct CDR3 sequences, roughly 26% seen once. Sequences were obtained from blood. Source of these receptors: a woman at least 80 years old in good health.

This sequence joins TRBV4-1 and TRBJ2-1; D remains unclear. Germline CDR1 MGHRA, CDR2 YSYEKL. V shed 4 bases and J shed 0 bases, with 16 bases lying between them. This CDR3 comprises 17 residues. CDR3 coding DNA: TGCGCCAGCAGCCCCACCCCACTGGCGGTCTCCTACAATGAGCAGTTCTTC. Protein: CASSPTPLAVSYNEQFF.

This clonotype has at least ten counts. V gene TRBV20-1 combines with J gene TRBJ2-7, with 9 bases fitting TRBD2. Trimming took 3 bases from V and 2 from J; bases not matched to a gene: 11. Per germline, CDR1 DFQATT and CDR2 SNEGSKA (reference sequence). The CDR3 has 16 amino acids. DNA for the CDR3: TGCAGTGCTAGTTCGGCTAGCGGGACGGTAGCCTACGAGCAGTACTTC. This gives the protein CSASSASGTVAYEQYF.